This record concerns one T cell receptor beta chain sequence. The target antigen is unknown. These data originate in a study of T cell responses to AZD1222 COVID-19 vaccine. About the study: Doses given second, at about 4 or about 12 weeks, were pooled.

The CDR3 has 12 residues. Germline values: CDR1 LNHDA, CDR2 SQIVND (reference sequence). Repertoires were generated with immunoSEQ multiplex PCR, while TCRdb's copy carries only in-frame clones and drops some. There are some 150,000 clones in the sample; roughly 92% occur only once, and about 5% lies in the top ten. Study-wide results and limits: An increase in Spike-specific TCR breadth and depth was observed after two AZD1222 doses. The span of vaccine-associated CD4 TCRs extended across spike, with dominance at 160-218 and 743-854. Most donors were white British and more were female, and clonal diversity was possibly underestimated.

The sample consisted of peripheral blood, taken on day 0 of AZD1222 vaccination. V is TRBV19 and J is TRBJ1-5, with D unclear. This sequence was found in an adult in good health. In DNA, the CDR3 is TGTGCGGGGTGGATTAGCAATCAGCCCCAGCATTTT. Protein: CAGWISNQPQHF.